This section outlines one T cell receptor (beta chain) sequence together with its context. Its antigen is currently unknown. V lost 6 bases to trimming and J lost 1 base, with 10 bases between them. CDR1 and CDR2 from the germline V gene are SNHLY and FYNNEI. The length of the CDR3 is 14 residues. These data come from a study of somatic mutations in cytotoxic T cells in rheumatoid arthritis. Background on the study: Several of the V beta antibody-stained T-cell populations were flow-sorted at nearly 100% purity; V beta1+ cells were among them and were sequenced for TCRB. Overall study findings and caveats: Neither rheumatoid arthritis patients nor age-matched healthy controls had significantly different CD8+ T-cell clonality from the other group. The top CD8+ clone topped 20% of CD8+ cells in about an eighth of the roughly 60 patients. Among patients with rheumatoid arthritis, but not healthy controls, CD8+ clonality increased with age.

The assay was immunoSEQ multiplex PCR, and TCRdb's table has in-frame clones only and misses some. Of roughly 16,000 clones in the sample, around 80% were seen once. The chain couples TRBV2 to TRBJ1-5, with D possibly being TRBD1 (6 bases). The sequence derives from a woman between 50 and 59 years old with rheumatoid arthritis. Sample: CD8+ T cells sorted from blood. The CDR3 DNA is TGTGCCAGCAGCCAAACAGGGAGCAATCAGCCCCAGCATTTT. Amino acid sequence: CASSQTGSNQPQHF. Supplemented by reference TRBV2 and TRBJ1-5, the full variable domain reads EPEVTQTPSHQVTQMGQEVILRCVPISNHLYFYWYRQILGQKVEFLVSFYNNEISEKSEIFDDQFSVERPDGSNFTLKIRSTKLEDSAMYFCASSQTGSNQPQHFGDGTRLSIL.